Listed below are T cell receptor beta chains from one sample, sequenced in a study of blood T cell repertoires in COVID-19. Only in-frame clones appear in the TCRdb table, and some are missing; sequencing was by immunoSEQ multiplex PCR. The profile shows 200,000 or so clones, less than 90% of them singletons. Input material: PBMCs or T cells enriched from blood (not recorded which). Receptors were obtained from a woman in her twenties or thirties who had recovered from COVID-19. Each CDR3 is given with its conserved first and last residue.

v_gene	j_gene	CDR3aa
TRBV5-1	TRBJ2-3	CASTVGSSTDTQYF
TRBV7-3	TRBJ2-6	CASSFTGSGANVLTF
TRBV6-5	TRBJ1-1	CASRGGTEAFF
TRBV7-2	TRBJ2-7	CASSSQGLGEQYF
TRBV7-2	TRBJ2-7	CASTGGPTYEQYF
TRBV4-2	TRBJ1-5	CASSQRPGTANNQPQHF
TRBV7-2	TRBJ2-3	CASSREWGGGTDTQYF
TRBV10-1	TRBJ1-2	CASRGTGTFYGYTF
TRBV7-3	TRBJ2-3	CASSSTVPGQGDTQYF
TRBV18	TRBJ2-5	CASSTMTHQQETQYF
TRBV4-2	TRBJ1-5	CASSQEGRVYSNQPQHF
TRBV9	TRBJ1-1	CASSERETGPLDTEAFF
TRBV19	TRBJ1-2	CASKQGVEGYTF
TRBV6-5	TRBJ2-7	CATSTSGGKHEQYF
TRBV14	TRBJ1-1	CASRQTGTEAFF
TRBV9	TRBJ1-2	CASSSRRSGYTF
TRBV5-5	TRBJ2-3	CASSPSFDTQYF
TRBV5-4	TRBJ2-3	CASSRPGQGSTDTQYF
TRBV5-8	TRBJ2-3	CASSLSGTGSTDTQYF
TRBV13	TRBJ1-2	CASSRGQGNYGYTF
TRBV19	TRBJ1-1	CASSDRGEAFF
TRBV6-5	TRBJ1-1	CASSSRGRNTEAFF
TRBV7-9	TRBJ2-7	CASSLWQFYEQYF
TRBV7-2	TRBJ2-3	CASSSNRGPPTDTQYF
TRBV4-3	TRBJ2-1	CASSQEMLVNEQFF
TRBV7-9	TRBJ1-2	CASSLATRQGTSNYGYTF
TRBV4-1	TRBJ1-3	CASSQPPWDIGNTIYF
TRBV9	TRBJ2-7	CASNPAGDYEQYF
TRBV29-1	TRBJ2-1	CSVGTSPMDEQFF
TRBV19	TRBJ1-2	CAIMTGGGGYTF
TRBV20-1	TRBJ1-2	CSATNFYGYTF
TRBV9	TRBJ2-7	CASSVGALAAYEQYF
TRBV15	TRBJ1-5	CATSRDWRENQPQHF
TRBV11-3	TRBJ1-3	CASSSGSGNTIYF
TRBV27	TRBJ2-7	CASSHGQGAYEQYF
TRBV18	TRBJ1-2	CASSPPLQNYGYTF
TRBV7-9	TRBJ1-2	CASSPTTGGGYTF
TRBV29-1	TRBJ1-6	CSARTGDSPLHF
TRBV18	TRBJ2-7	CASSSGTAYYEQYF
TRBV6-5	TRBJ1-1	CASSSGTEAFF
TRBV7-6	TRBJ2-3	CASSFRDRDTDTQYF
TRBV3-1/TRBV3-2	TRBJ2-7	CASSRDPGLAGEQYF
TRBV5-5	TRBJ2-1	CASSSEQGSYNEQFF
TRBV4-2	TRBJ1-5	CASSQDMAGYQPQHF
TRBV6-5	TRBJ1-6	CASSPDRSDSPLHF